Following are 22 T cell receptor beta chains from one sample sequenced in a study of T cells in Graves' hyperthyroidism and ophthalmopathy. Authors of the study amplified TCR beta CDR3 regions from RNA transcripts. The HTBI primer set drove a first-round RT-PCR of the TCR CDR3. TCRdb itself ran the multiplex PCR reads through MiXCR, one entry per CDR3 protein. The sample holds roughly 420,000 distinct CDR3 sequences; around 16% are singletons and the top ten take over 12%. The sample taken for sequencing was blood. The receptors were gathered from a young woman with Graves' hyperthyroidism.

V usage is TRBV10-3 and J usage is TRBJ2-6; weak D call: TRBD2 (6 bases). V was pared by 2 bases and J by 1 base, with 12 bases between. This CDR3 has 17 amino acids. The germline CDR1 and CDR2 sequences are ENHRY and SYGVKD. This chain's CDR3 is CAISEEPGGSGANVLTF. The DNA of the CDR3 is TGTGCCATCAGTGAGGAACCTGGGGGGTCTGGGGCCAACGTCCTGACTTTC.

The chain uses TRBV10-2 and TRBJ1-2, with D possibly being TRBD1 (6 bases). The V and J ends lost 6 bases and 6 bases respectively, with 29 bases between them. Germline loops: CDR1 WSHSY, CDR2 SAAADI. The CDR3 is 18 amino acids. This CDR3 is CASRKQGTAPPRIDGYTF. The CDR3 DNA follows: TGCGCCAGCAGAAAACAGGGAACGGCCCCCCCACGGATCGATGGCTACACCTTC.

Many counts were recorded for this clonotype. The chain couples TRBV11-2 to TRBJ1-1; D possibly corresponds to TRBD1 (6 bases). Trimming left V 5 bases short and J 6 bases short, with 13 bases between. This CDR3 comprises 13 residues. Germline loops: CDR1 SGHAT, CDR2 FQNNGV. The CDR3 DNA is TGTGCCAGCAGCGGGACACAGGGCTCTGAAGCTTTCTTT. It encodes CASSGTQGSEAFF.

There are a few counts of this clonotype. This sequence joins TRBV3-1 and TRBJ2-6; 11 positions match TRBD2. CDR3 size: 18 residues. The ends lost 4 bases at V and 2 bases at J; junction bases unmatched: 7. CDR1 is LGHDT and CDR2 is YNNKEL in the germline V gene (reference sequence). CDR3 bases: TGTGCCAGCAGCCCACCTCCTAGCGGGGGGACTGGGGCCAACGTCCTGACTTTC. Translation: CASSPPPSGGTGANVLTF.

Many counts were recorded for this clonotype. The gene calls are TRBV5-1 and TRBJ2-3; D gene ambiguous. Germline values: CDR1 SGHRS, CDR2 YFSETQ. The CDR3 runs to 14 residues. Between the trimmed V and J ends, which lost 0 bases and 5 bases, there was a span of 10 bases. The CDR3 nucleotides read TGCGCCAGCAGCTTGGCCTGGGTAGAAGATACGCAGTATTTT. As protein: CASSLAWVEDTQYF.

The table lists this clonotype with many counts. This chain links TRBV18 with TRBJ1-2, with no clear D. Trimming shortened V by 2 bases and J by 11 bases, and 12 bases separated the two germline ends. The germline CDR1 and CDR2 sequences are KGHSH and LQKENI. The CDR3 runs to 12 residues. Here the CDR3 reads CASSPSHGEYTF. The CDR3 bases are TGTGCCAGCTCACCATCCCACGGAGAATACACCTTC.

This clonotype was observed at least ten times. This chain joins TRBV28 and TRBJ2-1; 9 nucleotides match TRBD1. Germline V gives CDR1 MDHEN, CDR2 SYDVKM. The CDR3 contains 11 residues. The V and J ends lost 5 bases and 15 bases, in that order; junction bases with no gene match: 5. CDR3 bases: TGTGCCAGCAGTCTGGACAGGGGATTGTTCTTC. This sequence encodes CASSLDRGLFF.

This clonotype was picked up a small number of times. This chain links TRBV7-8 with TRBJ2-1; the D call may be TRBD1 or TRBD2 (6 bases each). The V gene's germline CDR1 is SGHVS and CDR2 FQNEAQ. Trimming took off 5 bases at V and 16 bases at J, with 24 bases between the two ends. The CDR3 loop spans 14 amino acids. CDR3 coding DNA: TGTGCCAGCAGCCCAAGGCCTCAGCTGGGGGGCAGATTCTTC. Amino acid sequence: CASSPRPQLGGRFF.

This clonotype was counted ten times or more. V usage is TRBV11-2 and J usage is TRBJ2-5; D perhaps matches TRBD2 (6 bases). Germline V gives CDR1 SGHAT, CDR2 FQNNGV. This CDR3 spans 14 amino acids. V lost 3 bases and J lost 1, with 9 bases in between. This CDR3 reads CASSFGGSQETQYF. CDR3 sequence (DNA): TGTGCCAGCAGCTTCGGGGGATCCCAAGAGACCCAGTACTTC.

The gene calls are TRBV4-2 and TRBJ2-5; TRBD2 agrees at 9 bases. J was trimmed by 5 bases and V by 1 base; bases with no gene match: 11. CDR3 size: 17 residues. Germline V gives CDR1 LGHNA, CDR2 YNFKEQ. CDR3 region: CASSQVVGGGAGETQYF. In DNA, the CDR3 is TGTGCCAGCAGCCAAGTCGTCGGCGGGGGGGCCGGGGAGACCCAGTACTTC.

The V call is TRBV9, the J call TRBJ2-5; the match to TRBD2 covers 8 bases. This CDR3 has 15 amino acids. V lost 1 base and J lost 1; bases outside the gene matches: 3. CDR1 and CDR2 (germline): SGDLS, YYNGEE. The CDR3 here is CASSVLAGRQETQYF. The DNA of the CDR3 is TGTGCCAGCAGCGTACTAGCGGGCCGCCAAGAGACCCAGTACTTC.

This clonotype has only a few counts. The chain couples TRBV27 to TRBJ1-4; D is undetermined. The germline CDR1 and CDR2 sequences are MNHEY and SMNVEV (reference sequence). There are 15 residues in the CDR3. V was shortened by 3 bases and J by 3 bases, with 11 bases between the two germline ends. In DNA form, the CDR3 reads TGTGCCAGCAGTTTCGTCGCCGCTCCTAATGAAAAACTGTTTTTT. Translation: CASSFVAAPNEKLFF.

The table lists this clonotype with many counts. The genes are TRBV28 and TRBJ2-7; perhaps TRBD1 as D (5 bases). CDR1 is MDHEN and CDR2 is SYDVKM in the germline V gene. This CDR3 has 14 residues. V lost 4 bases and J lost 2, with 12 bases in between. CDR3 region: CASSSPTVPYEQYF. The CDR3 region has the DNA TGTGCCAGCAGTTCCCCGACAGTCCCCTACGAGCAGTACTTC.

This clonotype has ten or more counts. V usage is TRBV7-9 and J usage is TRBJ2-7, with D possibly matching TRBD1 (5 bases). The V gene lost 1 base and the J gene lost 5 bases, with 9 bases spanning the gap. The CDR3 loop spans 13 amino acids. Germline V lookup: CDR1 SEHNR, CDR2 FQNEAQ (reference sequence). CDR3 region: CASSLVGLNEQYF. The DNA for the CDR3 is TGTGCCAGCAGCTTAGTGGGGCTCAACGAGCAGTACTTC.

This chain links TRBV14 with TRBJ1-2; D uncertain. Trimming took 6 bases from V and 8 from J, leaving 13 bases between them. Germline loops: CDR1 SGHDN, CDR2 FVKESK. The length of the CDR3 is 12 residues. For the CDR3, the DNA is TGTGCCAGCAGGCAACCCTATGGCGGCTACACCTTC. It yields the protein CASRQPYGGYTF.

This clonotype was seen repeatedly, ten times or more. V usage is TRBV11-3 and J usage is TRBJ2-1; D is possibly TRBD2 (6 bases). V shed 1 base and J shed 7 bases, with 17 bases lying between them. The CDR3 runs to 16 residues. Per the germline V gene, CDR1 is SGHNT and CDR2 is YENEEA. CDR3 amino acids: CASSLVFGSPTNEQFF. CDR3 DNA sequence: TGTGCCAGCAGCTTAGTTTTCGGGAGCCCGACTAATGAGCAGTTCTTC.

At least ten counts were recorded for this clonotype. This chain connects TRBV6-1 to TRBJ2-5; 10 nucleotides agree with TRBD2. The CDR3 extends over 16 amino acids. CDR1 is MNHNS and CDR2 is SASEGT in the germline V gene. The trim removed 1 base at V and 4 bases at J, leaving 6 bases unmatched. CDR3 amino acids: CASSEVAGGRGETQYF. The CDR3 nucleotides are TGTGCCAGCAGTGAAGTAGCGGGGGGAAGGGGAGAGACCCAGTACTTC.

In its sample, this clonotype was seen many times. The V and J genes are TRBV7-3 and TRBJ2-2; D is possibly TRBD1 or TRBD2 (5 bases each). Trimming took off 2 bases at V and 8 bases at J, with 18 bases between the two ends. Germline V gene lookup returns CDR1 SGHTA and CDR2 FQGTGA. This CDR3 spans 16 amino acids. The CDR3 DNA reads TGTGCCAGCAGCTTATCCGGGACCCTACAATTTGGGGAGCTGTTTTTT. Protein sequence: CASSLSGTLQFGELFF.

This clonotype was observed at least ten times. The chain has TRBV5-1 and TRBJ2-1; 10 nucleotides agree with TRBD2. Looked up from germline, CDR1 is SGHRS and CDR2 is YFSETQ. The CDR3 length is 14 residues. V lost 1 base, J lost 7 bases, and 2 bases stayed unmatched. DNA of the CDR3: TGCGCCAGCAGCTTGACTAGCGGGATAAATGAGCAGTTCTTC. It encodes CASSLTSGINEQFF.

The chain links TRBV7-9 to TRBJ1-1; D not certain. The CDR3 is 15 residues long. With 2 bases removed from V and 0 bases from J, the gap between germline ends came to 10 bases. The V gene's germline CDR1 is SEHNR and CDR2 FQNEAQ (reference sequence). The CDR3 is CASSLIVSMNTEAFF. The CDR3 nucleotides read TGTGCCAGCAGCTTAATCGTAAGCATGAACACTGAAGCTTTCTTT.

The sample holds many counts of this clonotype. The chain uses TRBV7-2 and TRBJ2-5, with 9 bases aligning to TRBD2. Germline CDR1 SGHTA, CDR2 FQGNSA. This CDR3 is built from 15 residues. V was pared by 0 bases and J by 7 bases, with 6 bases of the junction left unmatched. The CDR3 DNA sequence: TGTGCCAGCAGCTTAGCCGCAGCGGGGGGTTCGACCCAGTACTTC. Translating it yields CASSLAAAGGSTQYF. The full variable domain, with the rest looked up from reference TRBV7-2 and TRBJ2-5, is GAGVSQSPSNKVTEKGKDVELRCDPISGHTALYWYRQSLGQGLEFLIYFQGNSAPDKSGLPSDRFSAERTGGSVSTLTIQRTQQEDSAVYLCASSLAAAGGSTQYFGPGTRLLVL.

This clonotype has only one observation. V is TRBV11-2 and J is TRBJ2-1; 11 bases are shared with TRBD2. The germline CDR1 and CDR2 sequences are SGHAT and FQNNGV. The CDR3 is made up of 14 amino acids. With V trimmed by 6 bases and J by 8 bases, 6 bases remained unmatched. The chain's CDR3 is CASRRLAGSYEQFF. The CDR3 nucleotides are TGTGCCAGCAGACGACTAGCGGGGTCCTATGAGCAGTTCTTC.